This T cell receptor beta chain was profiled in a study of post-analysis software for immune sequencing data. Study outcomes and limitations: When compared against controls, multiple sclerosis patients showed significantly lower normalized Chao1 diversity. Strong co-clustering by F measure was seen for same-batch samples. In patients, TRBV5-6, TRBV5-1 and TRBV20-1 belonged to roughly 5 TRBV segments found more frequently than in controls.

This CDR3 has 17 residues. Deletions cut 1 base from V and 1 base from J, with 11 bases between. TCR beta cDNA libraries included unique molecular identifiers. T cells numbering roughly 0.85 to 11 million gave rise to around 460,000 cDNA molecules. TCRdb reanalysed the PCR reads using MiXCR and keeps one entry per CDR3 protein. The sample includes approximately 630,000 distinct CDR3 sequences, around 64% of them seen just once. Points on this clonotype: Its matching antigen is unknown.

This rearrangement joins TRBV12-3 or TRBV12-4 to TRBJ2-6, with TRBD2 as a possible D gene (5 bases). The TCR originated in a girl aged 2-10 years with multiple sclerosis. Sequenced input: blood. CDR3 sequence: CASSLVLGLSGANVLTF. DNA for the CDR3: TGTGCCAGCAGTTTAGTACTAGGGCTATCTGGGGCCAACGTCCTGACTTTC.